This passage covers 3 T cell receptor beta chains from one sample sequenced in a study of T cell changes during pregnancy in multiple sclerosis. Generated by immunoSEQ multiplex PCR, the TCRdb table keeps only in-frame clones and is missing some. The sample has approximately 61,000 clones, over 85% seen once. Sequences were derived from peripheral blood, sampled in the first trimester of pregnancy. The receptors were gathered from a female donor in good health, enrolled as a control in a pregnancy study.

This clone was detected only a few times. The genes are TRBV4-3 and TRBJ1-6; TRBD1 might be the D (5 bases). Germline V gives CDR1 LGHNA, CDR2 YSLEER. V was clipped by 0 bases and J by 8 bases, with 11 bases between them. The CDR3 length is 15 residues. Here the CDR3 DNA reads TGCGCCAGCAGCCAAGATTGGGGCCGGGATTCACCCCTCCACTTT. Translated, it gives CASSQDWGRDSPLHF.

The genes are TRBV7-9 and TRBJ1-2, with a tentative D call TRBD1 (5 bases). This CDR3 has 16 amino acids. Germline CDR1 reads SEHNR; CDR2 reads FQNEAQ (reference sequence). With 5 bases removed from V and 5 bases from J, the gap between germline ends came to 21 bases. The CDR3 loop reads CASSPRDSRSGYGYTF. The CDR3 nucleotides are TGTGCCAGCAGCCCCCGGGACTCAAGGTCAGGGTATGGCTACACCTTC.

The chain is built from TRBV5-1 and TRBJ2-3; D might be TRBD2 (5 bases). Germline V CDR1 and CDR2: SGHRS, YFSETQ. The CDR3 runs 15 residues. The V end was cut by 0 bases, the J end by 3 bases, with 11 bases between. CDR3: CASSLAVEGTDTQYF. The CDR3 region has the DNA TGCGCCAGCAGCTTGGCCGTCGAGGGTACAGATACGCAGTATTTT.